The clone carrying this TCR beta chain was seen a single time. Those enrolled in Seattle joined during active infection and were followed longitudinally afterward. This record belongs to a study of blood T cell repertoires in COVID-19. The overall study: Sites in the United States, Italy and Spain provided acute and convalescent COVID-19 samples. Sources were T cells, B-cell-depleted T cells, or PBMCs; the material itself was cDNA or gDNA.

Per the study methods: Reference gene primer amplification gave estimated nucleated cell counts. The repertoire was sequenced with immunoSEQ multiplex PCR; TCRdb's copy has only in-frame clones and lacks some. That table gives V, J and clone size, and the DNA gave D and trimming. Here the sample spans 80,000 to 100,000 clones, just over 85% being singletons. The receptor comes from a man aged 45-65 years with COVID-19, enrolled during active disease. Sequenced material: peripheral blood.

The DNA for the CDR3 is TGTGCCAGCAGCCAGGGACGGGGGTATGGCTACACCTTC. Translated: CASSQGRGYGYTF. The genes are TRBV3-1 (or the pseudogene TRBV3-2) and TRBJ1-2; possible D gene TRBD1, 5 bases. V shed 3 bases and J shed 5 bases, with 10 bases lying between them. This CDR3 contains 13 residues. Germline V gene data show CDR1 as LGHDT and CDR2 as YNNKEL (reference sequence).